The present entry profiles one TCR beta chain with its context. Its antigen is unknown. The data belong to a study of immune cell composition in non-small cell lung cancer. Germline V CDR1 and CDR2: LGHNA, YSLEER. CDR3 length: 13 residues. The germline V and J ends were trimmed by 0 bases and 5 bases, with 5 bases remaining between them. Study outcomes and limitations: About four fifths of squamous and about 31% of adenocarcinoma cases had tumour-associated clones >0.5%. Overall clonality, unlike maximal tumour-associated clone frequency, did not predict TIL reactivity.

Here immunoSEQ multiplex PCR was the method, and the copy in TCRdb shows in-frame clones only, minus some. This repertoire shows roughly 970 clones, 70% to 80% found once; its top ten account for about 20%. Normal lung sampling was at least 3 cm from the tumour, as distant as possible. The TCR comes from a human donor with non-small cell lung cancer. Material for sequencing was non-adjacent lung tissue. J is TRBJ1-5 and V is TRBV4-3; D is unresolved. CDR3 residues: CASSQEAYQPQHF. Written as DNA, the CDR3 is TGCGCCAGCAGCCAAGAGGCGTATCAGCCCCAGCATTTT.